The rows below give T cell receptor beta chains drawn from one sample of a study of T cells after yellow fever vaccination. TCRdb reanalysed the 5' RACE reads using MiXCR and keeps one entry per CDR3 protein. The data show about 550,000 distinct CDR3 sequences, over 15% seen once. The material was PBMCs, obtained 15 days after the yellow fever booster vaccination. These receptors all come from a man aged 30 to 45 who received the YFV17D yellow fever vaccine. The CDR3 runs from the conserved cysteine through the conserved F or W. Fields, in order: V gene, CDR3 length, D gene, clone size, J gene, CDR3 protein, CDR3 DNA. A D gene is named only where the DNA matches it firmly. Size values are once, few and many counts, or a class for expanded clones, and some rows have none.

v_gene: TRBV6-4; len: 14; d_gene: NA; abundance: NA; j_gene: TRBJ2-5; CDR3aa: CASIPLAQWETQYF; CDR3nt: TGTGCCAGCATACCTTTAGCGCAGTGGGAGACCCAGTACTTC
v_gene: TRBV28; len: 12; d_gene: NA; abundance: NA; j_gene: TRBJ1-2; CDR3aa: CASSFRGVGYTF; CDR3nt: TGTGCCAGCAGTTTTAGGGGGGTCGGCTACACCTTC
v_gene: TRBV6-1; len: 15; d_gene: TRBD2; abundance: few; j_gene: TRBJ2-1; CDR3aa: CASSPTSGRVNEQFF; CDR3nt: TGTGCCAGCAGCCCGACTAGCGGGAGGGTCAATGAGCAGTTCTTC
v_gene: TRBV29-1; len: 15; d_gene: TRBD1; abundance: NA; j_gene: TRBJ2-1; CDR3aa: CSVAVDRGGYNEQFF; CDR3nt: TGCAGCGTTGCTGTGGACAGGGGGGGTTACAATGAGCAGTTCTTC
v_gene: TRBV5-1; len: 13; d_gene: NA; abundance: few; j_gene: TRBJ2-3; CDR3aa: CASNRDTLDTQYF; CDR3nt: TGCGCCAGCAACCGGGACACCCTCGATACGCAGTATTTT
v_gene: TRBV5-1; len: 14; d_gene: TRBD2; abundance: few; j_gene: TRBJ2-1; CDR3aa: CASSTASGSNEQFF; CDR3nt: TGCGCCAGCAGTACGGCTAGCGGGAGCAATGAGCAGTTCTTC
v_gene: TRBV10-3; len: 17; d_gene: TRBD1; abundance: NA; j_gene: TRBJ2-6; CDR3aa: CAIRGQGTLGEANVLTF; CDR3nt: TGTGCCATCAGGGGACAGGGGACGCTGGGCGAGGCCAACGTCCTGACTTTC
v_gene: TRBV12-3/TRBV12-4; len: 13; d_gene: NA; abundance: NA; j_gene: TRBJ2-1; CDR3aa: CASSLSSSNEQFF; CDR3nt: TGTGCCAGCAGTTTATCTAGTAGCAATGAGCAGTTCTTC
v_gene: TRBV10-3; len: 13; d_gene: NA; abundance: NA; j_gene: TRBJ2-2; CDR3aa: CAIRISLTGELFF; CDR3nt: TGTGCCATCAGAATCAGCCTCACCGGGGAGCTGTTTTTT
v_gene: TRBV12-3/TRBV12-4; len: 16; d_gene: TRBD1; abundance: few; j_gene: TRBJ1-1; CDR3aa: CASSLQGQGMGTEAFF; CDR3nt: TGTGCCAGCAGTCTCCAAGGACAGGGGATGGGCACTGAAGCTTTCTTT
v_gene: TRBV2; len: 14; d_gene: NA; abundance: NA; j_gene: TRBJ1-2; CDR3aa: CASSDQGSYYGYTF; CDR3nt: TGTGCCAGCAGTGACCAGGGAAGCTACTATGGCTACACCTTC
v_gene: TRBV7-9; len: 17; d_gene: NA; abundance: few; j_gene: TRBJ2-7; CDR3aa: CASSLTPPLGLSYEQYF; CDR3nt: TGTGCCAGCAGCTTAACCCCCCCGCTGGGACTCTCCTACGAGCAGTACTTC
v_gene: TRBV18; len: 15; d_gene: NA; abundance: few; j_gene: TRBJ2-7; CDR3aa: CASSLLGTSLYEQYF; CDR3nt: TGTGCCAGCTCCCTCCTCGGTACTTCTCTCTACGAGCAGTACTTC
v_gene: TRBV6-1; len: 15; d_gene: NA; abundance: NA; j_gene: TRBJ1-1; CDR3aa: CASRPREGLNTEAFF; CDR3nt: TGTGCCAGCAGACCTAGGGAGGGTTTGAACACTGAAGCTTTCTTT
v_gene: TRBV7-3; len: 16; d_gene: TRBD2; abundance: few; j_gene: TRBJ2-5; CDR3aa: CASSLKRSGRRETQYF; CDR3nt: TGTGCCAGCAGCTTAAAACGGAGCGGGAGACGAGAGACCCAGTACTTC
v_gene: TRBV29-1; len: 12; d_gene: NA; abundance: few; j_gene: TRBJ1-4; CDR3aa: CSVEGSNEKLFF; CDR3nt: TGCAGCGTTGAAGGGAGTAATGAAAAACTGTTTTTT
v_gene: TRBV20-1; len: 13; d_gene: NA; abundance: many; j_gene: TRBJ2-3; CDR3aa: CSASSGGTDTQYF; CDR3nt: TGCAGTGCTAGTAGCGGAGGCACAGATACGCAGTATTTT
v_gene: TRBV28; len: 17; d_gene: NA; abundance: NA; j_gene: TRBJ1-6; CDR3aa: CASSPPGGDTDNSPLHF; CDR3nt: TGTGCCAGCAGTCCCCCGGGGGGGGACACCGATAATTCACCCCTCCACTTT
v_gene: TRBV7-9; len: 16; d_gene: TRBD1; abundance: few; j_gene: TRBJ2-1; CDR3aa: CASSFTGTGPLGEQFF; CDR3nt: TGTGCCAGCAGCTTCACCGGGACAGGGCCTTTGGGTGAGCAGTTCTTC
v_gene: TRBV20-1; len: 14; d_gene: NA; abundance: few; j_gene: TRBJ2-7; CDR3aa: CSARTGTHNYEQYF; CDR3nt: TGCAGTGCTAGAACCGGGACCCACAACTACGAGCAGTACTTC
v_gene: TRBV20-1; len: 14; d_gene: NA; abundance: few; j_gene: TRBJ2-1; CDR3aa: CSTDDRSSYNEQFF; CDR3nt: TGCAGTACCGACGACCGTTCTTCCTACAATGAGCAGTTCTTC
v_gene: TRBV25-1; len: 12; d_gene: NA; abundance: NA; j_gene: TRBJ2-7; CDR3aa: CASRGNGYEQYF; CDR3nt: TGTGCCAGCAGGGGAAATGGCTACGAGCAGTACTTC
v_gene: TRBV15; len: 12; d_gene: NA; abundance: NA; j_gene: TRBJ2-3; CDR3aa: CATGAQADTQYF; CDR3nt: TGTGCCACCGGTGCGCAGGCAGATACGCAGTATTTT
v_gene: TRBV4-3; len: 15; d_gene: NA; abundance: NA; j_gene: TRBJ2-7; CDR3aa: CASSQDRPGGYEQYF; CDR3nt: TGCGCCAGCAGCCAAGACAGACCTGGAGGCTACGAGCAGTACTTC
v_gene: TRBV4-3; len: 13; d_gene: NA; abundance: NA; j_gene: TRBJ2-7; CDR3aa: CASSQDHFDEQYF; CDR3nt: TGCGCCAGCAGCCAAGACCACTTTGACGAGCAGTACTTC
v_gene: TRBV5-1; len: 17; d_gene: TRBD2; abundance: NA; j_gene: TRBJ2-1; CDR3aa: CASSFVAKTSGSDEQFF; CDR3nt: TGCGCCAGCAGCTTTGTGGCCAAGACTAGCGGGAGCGATGAGCAGTTCTTC
v_gene: TRBV6-2/TRBV6-3; len: 12; d_gene: NA; abundance: NA; j_gene: TRBJ2-5; CDR3aa: CASSPWAETQYF; CDR3nt: TGTGCCAGCAGTCCCTGGGCGGAAACCCAGTACTTC
v_gene: TRBV3-1; len: 18; d_gene: TRBD1; abundance: once; j_gene: TRBJ2-7; CDR3aa: CASSPRTGGMERSYEQYF; CDR3nt: TGTGCCAGCAGCCCTAGGACAGGGGGGATGGAACGCTCCTACGAGCAGTACTTC
v_gene: TRBV5-5; len: 15; d_gene: TRBD1; abundance: NA; j_gene: TRBJ2-7; CDR3aa: CASSGTGTGSNEQYF; CDR3nt: TGTGCCAGCAGCGGAACCGGGACAGGGTCCAACGAGCAGTACTTC
v_gene: TRBV11-2; len: 15; d_gene: TRBD2; abundance: once; j_gene: TRBJ2-1; CDR3aa: CASSKLAGVYNEQFF; CDR3nt: TGTGCCAGCAGCAAACTAGCGGGCGTCTACAATGAGCAGTTCTTC
v_gene: TRBV18; len: 14; d_gene: TRBD1; abundance: NA; j_gene: TRBJ2-1; CDR3aa: CASSLRTGYTEQFF; CDR3nt: TGTGCCAGCTCTCTCAGGACAGGCTACACTGAGCAGTTCTTC
v_gene: TRBV7-9; len: 13; d_gene: NA; abundance: few; j_gene: TRBJ2-7; CDR3aa: CASSPPDGTTQYF; CDR3nt: TGTGCCAGCAGCCCCCCGGACGGGACCACGCAGTACTTC
v_gene: TRBV15; len: 14; d_gene: NA; abundance: few; j_gene: TRBJ2-1; CDR3aa: CATAGANSYNEQFF; CDR3nt: TGTGCCACCGCAGGGGCCAACTCCTACAATGAGCAGTTCTTC
v_gene: TRBV10-3; len: 15; d_gene: NA; abundance: few; j_gene: TRBJ1-1; CDR3aa: CAIKKGDLPATEAFF; CDR3nt: TGTGCCATCAAAAAAGGTGACCTACCAGCGACTGAAGCTTTCTTT
v_gene: TRBV7-8; len: 16; d_gene: NA; abundance: NA; j_gene: TRBJ2-2; CDR3aa: CASSLGRGRLTGELFF; CDR3nt: TGTGCCAGCAGCTTAGGGAGGGGGCGGCTCACCGGGGAGCTGTTTTTT
v_gene: TRBV6-5; len: 16; d_gene: NA; abundance: few; j_gene: TRBJ2-6; CDR3aa: CASSLLGGGGANVLTF; CDR3nt: TGTGCCAGCAGTCTCCTCGGTGGCGGTGGGGCCAACGTCCTGACTTTC
v_gene: TRBV29-1; len: 14; d_gene: TRBD2; abundance: few; j_gene: TRBJ2-1; CDR3aa: CSVETSGRYNEQFF; CDR3nt: TGCAGCGTTGAGACTAGCGGGCGTTACAATGAGCAGTTCTTC
v_gene: TRBV12-3/TRBV12-4; len: 15; d_gene: NA; abundance: NA; j_gene: TRBJ2-3; CDR3aa: CASSTDGRSTDTQYF; CDR3nt: TGTGCCAGCAGTACGGACGGTCGTAGCACAGATACGCAGTATTTT
v_gene: TRBV29-1; len: 14; d_gene: NA; abundance: NA; j_gene: TRBJ2-1; CDR3aa: CSIRGVGSYNEQFF; CDR3nt: TGCAGTATAAGGGGGGTTGGCTCCTACAATGAGCAGTTCTTC
v_gene: TRBV7-2; len: 17; d_gene: NA; abundance: many; j_gene: TRBJ1-6; CDR3aa: CASSRDNPSSYNSPLHF; CDR3nt: TGTGCCAGCAGCAGGGACAACCCGAGCTCCTATAATTCACCCCTCCACTTT